One and the same sample provided the 25 T cell receptor beta chains below, sequenced in a study of shared clonotypes between healthy human individuals. Libraries were prepared by immunoSEQ multiplex PCR; TCRdb keeps only in-frame clonotypes and omits some of them. This table holds about 680,000 clones, approximately 79% found once. The material sequenced was memory CD4+ T cells sorted from blood. Subset of the sample: CD45RA-negative fraction. These receptors were taken from a woman in her thirties in good health.

On this clone: One end of the junction fails to match germline, which may point to a read error. Other DNA sequences in this sample translate to the same CDR3. V and J are TRBV20-1 and TRBJ2-7; no clear D gene. CDR1 and CDR2 from the germline V gene are DFQATT and SNEGSKA (reference sequence). The CDR3 length is 10 residues. Written as DNA, the CDR3 is TGCAGTGCCAGGTCCTCCGAGCAGTACTTC. Its protein is CSARSSEQYF.

There are a few counts of this clone. The CDR3 region has the DNA TGTGCCAGCAGTGAACCGGGACCAAGCCAAGAGACCCAGTACTTC. It specifies CASSEPGPSQETQYF. The chain links TRBV25-1 to TRBJ2-5, with D perhaps matching TRBD1 or TRBD2 (5 bases each). CDR1 and CDR2 (germline): MGHDK, SYGVNS. CDR3 size: 15 residues. Trimming stripped 2 bases from V and 1 base from J, with 11 bases between.

This clone has only a few counts. V usage is TRBV15 and J usage is TRBJ1-3; D unclear. The CDR3 is made up of 16 amino acids. Germline lookup yields CDR1 LNHNV and CDR2 YYDKDF (reference sequence). Trimming took off 0 bases at V and 0 bases at J, with 9 bases between the two ends. The CDR3: CATSRDITHSGNTIYF. The CDR3, as DNA: TGTGCCACCAGCAGAGATATCACCCACTCTGGAAACACCATATATTTT.

This clone has a count of ten or more. The chain employs TRBV5-5 and TRBJ2-7; 8 nucleotides agree with TRBD1. In germline, CDR1 is SGHKS, CDR2 YYEKEE (reference sequence). The CDR3 has 16 amino acids. The J segment lost 0 bases and the V segment lost 0 bases, leaving 5 bases of the junction unmatched. The CDR3 reads CASSLGTGGLSYEQYF. CDR3 nucleotide sequence: TGTGCCAGCAGCTTGGGAACAGGGGGGCTCTCCTACGAGCAGTACTTC.

In this sample, this clone turned up once. The V and J genes are TRBV6-1 and TRBJ1-1; D is uncertain. The length of the CDR3 is 12 residues. The ends were cut back, 6 bases at V and 5 bases at J, with 10 bases in the middle. The germline V gene encodes CDR1 MNHNS and CDR2 SASEGT. The CDR3 region is CASRRRVTEAFF. Here the CDR3 DNA reads TGTGCCAGCAGACGAAGGGTGACTGAAGCTTTCTTT.

The gene calls are TRBV4-1 and TRBJ1-6, with D uncertain. Germline V gene data show CDR1 as MGHRA and CDR2 as YSYEKL. V was cut by 2 bases and J by 8 bases, with 4 bases left in between. CDR3 length equals 12 residues. CDR3 loop: CASSQFDSPLHF. The CDR3 DNA sequence: TGCGCCAGCAGCCAATTTGATTCACCCCTCCACTTT.

This chain uses TRBV18 with TRBJ2-7, with D possibly being TRBD1 or TRBD2 (5 bases each). This CDR3 region has 15 residues. The V end lost 2 bases, the J end lost 4 bases, and 15 bases lay between the germline ends. CDR1 is KGHSH and CDR2 is LQKENI in the germline V gene. Here the CDR3 reads CASSPGQGRVYEQYF. DNA for the CDR3: TGTGCCAGCTCACCAGGGCAGGGACGGGTATACGAGCAGTACTTC.

The V gene is TRBV11-1, the J gene TRBJ2-1; 11 bases agree with TRBD2. CDR1 and CDR2 from the germline V gene are SGHAT and FQDESV (reference sequence). After removal of 4 bases from V and 3 bases from J, the junction contained 5 bases not matched to a gene. CDR3 length: 16 residues. In DNA form, the CDR3 reads TGTGCCAGCAGCTCTACTAGCGGGAGTGGCTACAATGAGCAGTTCTTC. Encoded protein: CASSSTSGSGYNEQFF.

The V gene is TRBV27, the J gene TRBJ2-2; D is unresolved. CDR3 size: 12 residues. Trimming stripped 6 bases from V and 6 bases from J, with 8 bases between. Germline-derived CDR1 and CDR2 are MNHEY and SMNVEV (reference sequence). The CDR3 reads CASRPRAGELFF. CDR3 sequence (DNA): TGTGCCAGCAGACCCCGGGCCGGGGAGCTGTTTTTT.

V is TRBV14 and J is TRBJ2-2; D remains unclear. V was clipped by 6 bases and J by 13 bases, with 15 bases between them. The CDR3 is 12 residues long. CDR1 is SGHDN, CDR2 FVKESK, per germline. This CDR3 is CASRLGRGGLFF. The CDR3 nucleotides read TGTGCCAGCAGGTTGGGAAGAGGCGGGCTGTTTTTT.

This clone was observed many times. The rearrangement links TRBV10-3 to TRBJ1-4; 9 positions match TRBD1. V trimming: 2 bases; J trimming: 7 bases; junction bases outside the gene matches: 11. The length of the CDR3 is 17 residues. Germline V gives CDR1 ENHRY, CDR2 SYGVKD. CDR3 region: CAISENMGWTGAEKLFF. The CDR3 DNA follows: TGTGCCATCAGTGAGAACATGGGGTGGACAGGGGCTGAAAAACTGTTTTTT.

The chain is built from TRBV7-9 and TRBJ2-2; D unresolved. Germline V gene lookup returns CDR1 SEHNR and CDR2 FQNEAQ (reference sequence). Trimming took 1 base from V and 6 from J, leaving 6 bases between them. CDR3 length equals 13 residues. CDR3 sequence reads: CASSLEGPGELFF. CDR3 DNA sequence: TGTGCCAGCAGCTTAGAAGGCCCCGGGGAGCTGTTTTTT.

This chain uses TRBV10-3 with TRBJ2-7; 8 bases line up with TRBD2. The V gene's germline CDR1 is ENHRY and CDR2 SYGVKD. The V segment lost 10 bases and the J segment 2 bases; nucleotides outside the gene matches: 7. This CDR3 has 13 residues. In nucleotides, the CDR3 is TGTGCCACTGCACTAGCGGAGACCTACGAGCAGTACTTC. This codes for CATALAETYEQYF.

The chain has TRBV11-3 and TRBJ2-7, with 11 bases aligning to TRBD1. Trimming took 5 bases from V and 6 from J; bases not matched to a gene: 9. The CDR3 consists of 15 residues. Germline loops: CDR1 SGHNT, CDR2 YENEEA. The CDR3 region has the DNA TGTGCCAGCAGCCCAGGACAGGGGGCGATGGGCGAGCAGTACTTC. Its protein is CASSPGQGAMGEQYF.

The table lists this clone with many counts. The rearrangement uses TRBV25-1 and TRBJ2-7, with 13 bases fitting TRBD2. Germline V lookup: CDR1 MGHDK, CDR2 SYGVNS. Trimming removed 1 base from V and 2 bases from J; junction bases left unmatched: 8. This CDR3 is built from 18 residues. The CDR3 DNA sequence: TGTGCCAGCAGTGAATCCAAGACTAGCGGGAGGAATACCTACGAGCAGTACTTC. It specifies CASSESKTSGRNTYEQYF.

The rearrangement links TRBV29-1 to TRBJ2-4; 15 positions agree with TRBD2. Germline trimming cut 1 base from V and 1 base from J; bases unmatched to any gene: 5. The CDR3 runs 18 residues. The germline V gene has CDR1 SQVTM and CDR2 ANQGSEA. In nucleotides, the CDR3 is TGCAGCGTTGAAGGGGGACTAGCGGGAGGTTGGGCCAAAAACATTCAGTACTTC. Encoded protein: CSVEGGLAGGWAKNIQYF.

The chain has TRBV2 and TRBJ2-1; TRBD2 matches 10 bases. The CDR3 has 12 residues. The ends lost 6 bases at V and 15 bases at J; junction bases unmatched: 8. CDR1 is SNHLY and CDR2 is FYNNEI in the germline V gene. The CDR3, as DNA: TGTGCCAGCAGGAGAGCGGGAGGGCCTCCGTTCTTC. The encoded protein is CASRRAGGPPFF.

V and J are TRBV6-4 and TRBJ2-7; the match to TRBD1 covers 7 bases. Germline V gives CDR1 MRHNA, CDR2 SNTAGT. The CDR3 runs to 13 residues. Trimming removed 10 bases from V and 4 bases from J; junction bases left unmatched: 10. For the CDR3, the DNA is TGTGCCAACCCGACAGGGAGAAGATACGAGCAGTACTTC. This encodes CANPTGRRYEQYF.

This clone was counted once. This chain links TRBV7-9 with TRBJ2-3; either TRBD1 or TRBD2 may supply D (5 bases each). The CDR3 is 17 residues long. CDR1 and CDR2 (germline): SEHNR, FQNEAQ (reference sequence). Trimming removed 4 bases from V and 2 bases from J, with 19 bases in between. The CDR3 nucleotides are TGTGCCAGCAGCTCCGCTGGGGGTATTGAGCACACAGATACGCAGTATTTT. This sequence encodes CASSSAGGIEHTDTQYF.

The chain joins TRBV7-9 to TRBJ1-2, with TRBD1 matching over 7 bases. The length of the CDR3 is 13 residues. Germline V gives CDR1 SEHNR, CDR2 FQNEAQ (reference sequence). V gave up 1 base and J gave up 8 bases; unmatched junction bases: 4. The CDR3 DNA follows: TGTGCCAGCAGCTTAGGAGGGGGCAGAGGCTACACCTTC. This translates into CASSLGGGRGYTF.

The chain uses TRBV27 and TRBJ2-1, with 9 positions matching TRBD2. Per the germline V gene, CDR1 is MNHEY and CDR2 is SMNVEV (reference sequence). The CDR3 is made up of 15 amino acids. The ends lost 4 bases at V and 2 bases at J; junction bases unmatched: 3. The CDR3 loop reads CASSSVAGAYNEQFF. DNA for the CDR3: TGTGCCAGCAGTTCTGTAGCGGGGGCCTACAATGAGCAGTTCTTC.

The chain has TRBV6-6 and TRBJ2-1; D might be TRBD2 (5 bases). The V gene lost 8 bases and the J gene lost 7 bases, with 12 bases spanning the gap. The CDR3 totals 12 residues. Germline CDR1 MNHNY, CDR2 SVGAGI (reference sequence). DNA of the CDR3: TGTGCCAGCGAGGGAGACCATAATGAGCAGTTCTTC. Encoded protein: CASEGDHNEQFF.

The gene calls are TRBV20-1 and TRBJ2-5; no definite D call. The CDR3 has 11 residues. The germline V gene encodes CDR1 DFQATT and CDR2 SNEGSKA (reference sequence). Trimming left V 7 bases short and J 4 bases short, with 10 bases between. The CDR3 region is CSVRAGETQYF. The CDR3 DNA is TGCAGTGTCCGGGCCGGAGAGACCCAGTACTTC.

The chain has TRBV11-2 and TRBJ1-1, with TRBD1 identical over 7 bases. This CDR3 spans 14 amino acids. Germline V gene data show CDR1 as SGHAT and CDR2 as FQNNGV. Trimming took 5 bases from V and 5 from J; bases not matched to a gene: 8. The CDR3 DNA reads TGTGCCAGCAGCACAAGACAGGGAGAGACTGAAGCTTTCTTT. Protein sequence: CASSTRQGETEAFF.

The gene calls are TRBV7-9 and TRBJ1-1, with 8 bases fitting TRBD1. Trimming took 4 bases from V and 4 from J; bases not matched to a gene: 8. CDR3 length equals 15 residues. Germline CDR1 is SEHNR and CDR2 is FQNEAQ (reference sequence). Here the CDR3 reads CASSSSTGGLTEAFF. The CDR3, as DNA: TGTGCCAGCAGCTCTTCCACAGGGGGTCTCACTGAAGCTTTCTTT.